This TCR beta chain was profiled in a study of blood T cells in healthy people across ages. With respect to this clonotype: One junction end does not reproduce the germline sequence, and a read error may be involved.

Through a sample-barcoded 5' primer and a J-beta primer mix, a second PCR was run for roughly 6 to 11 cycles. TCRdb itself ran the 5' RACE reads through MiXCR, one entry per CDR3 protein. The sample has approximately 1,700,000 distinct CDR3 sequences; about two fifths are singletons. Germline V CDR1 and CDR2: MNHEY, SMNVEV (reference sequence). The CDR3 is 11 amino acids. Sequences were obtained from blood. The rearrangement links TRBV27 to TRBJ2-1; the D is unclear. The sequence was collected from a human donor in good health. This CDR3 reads CASILNNEQFF. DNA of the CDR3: TGTGCCAGCATTTTAAACAATGAGCAGTTCTTC.